Below, 16 T cell receptor beta chains from the same sample are listed, as sequenced in a study of identical twins. TCRdb reprocessed the 5' RACE reads with MiXCR, giving one entry per CDR3 protein. The sample carries about 890,000 distinct CDR3 sequences, 12% recorded once. Another study also made use of these data, one on yellow fever vaccine responses in identical twins.

Specimen: PBMCs. The receptors originated from a woman between 18 and 29 years old in good health.

Only a few counts were recorded for this clonotype. V gene TRBV7-8 combines with J gene TRBJ2-7; TRBD1 agrees at 9 bases. Germline loops: CDR1 SGHVS, CDR2 FQNEAQ. CDR3 length equals 17 residues. V shed 1 base and J 2 bases; nucleotides not matched to a gene: 9. This CDR3 is CASSLGEGTGFPYEQYF. Here the CDR3 DNA reads TGTGCCAGCAGCTTAGGGGAGGGGACAGGGTTCCCCTACGAGCAGTACTTC.

In its sample, this clonotype was seen a few times. The genes are TRBV10-3 and TRBJ2-1, with 11 bases that match TRBD2. With V trimmed by 6 bases and J by 7 bases, 5 bases remained unmatched. The CDR3 runs to 14 residues. Germline V gives CDR1 ENHRY, CDR2 SYGVKD. CDR3 DNA sequence: TGTGCCATCAGCTTAGCGGGAGGGGTAAATGAGCAGTTCTTC. Amino acid sequence: CAISLAGGVNEQFF.

This clonotype was seen a handful of times. The chain recombines TRBV2 with TRBJ2-5; perhaps TRBD2 as D (6 bases). Trimming took 4 bases from V and 4 from J, leaving 13 bases between them. The CDR3 sequence is 14 residues long. The germline V gene has CDR1 SNHLY and CDR2 FYNNEI. DNA for the CDR3: TGTGCCAGCAGTGTTGATGGAGGGAGAGAGACCCAGTACTTC. Translated, it gives CASSVDGGRETQYF.

This clonotype was counted at least ten times. V gene TRBV12-3 or TRBV12-4 combines with J gene TRBJ2-2; no reliable D call. Trimming cost V 4 bases and J 8 bases, with 14 bases left between them. The length of the CDR3 is 14 residues. CDR3 sequence (DNA): TGTGCCAGCAGTTCCCCTCTATTCGGGGGGGAGCTGTTTTTT. Protein product: CASSSPLFGGELFF.

The sample holds a few counts of this clonotype. The V and J genes are TRBV5-1 and TRBJ2-1; TRBD2 aligns across 9 bases. Trimming at V came to 0 bases and at J to 0 bases, leaving 10 bases not matched to a gene. CDR1 and CDR2 from the germline V gene are SGHRS and YFSETQ. The CDR3 is 19 amino acids. Here the CDR3 reads CASSLAIGSGGGSYNEQFF. The CDR3 nucleotides read TGCGCCAGCAGCTTGGCTATAGGTAGCGGGGGAGGCTCCTACAATGAGCAGTTCTTC.

On this clonotype: The germline gene is not matched at one end of the junction; a read error may be the cause. CDR3 coding DNA: TGCAGTCCTAGGCGACTAGCGGGCGGGATCTTATACAATGAGCAGTTCTTC. Translating it yields CSPRRLAGGILYNEQFF. The genes are TRBV20-1 and TRBJ2-1, with 10 bases that match TRBD2. Germline loops: CDR1 DFQATT, CDR2 SNEGSKA (reference sequence). CDR3 length: 17 amino acids.

This CDR3 reads CASSPRGLSYEQYV. The DNA of the CDR3 is TGTGCCAGCAGTCCCCGGGGATTATCCTACGAGCAGTACGTC. V and J are TRBV6-1 and TRBJ2-7, with D maybe TRBD2 (5 bases). This CDR3 is 14 amino acids long. V lost 5 bases to trimming and J lost 1 base, with 12 bases between them. The germline CDR1 and CDR2 sequences are MNHNS and SASEGT.

This clonotype was detected only a few times. This chain joins TRBV10-3 and TRBJ2-1, with 8 bases lining up with TRBD2. The germline gives CDR1 ENHRY, CDR2 SYGVKD. CDR3 length: 13 amino acids. V trimming: 9 bases; J trimming: 5 bases; junction bases outside the gene matches: 6. This chain's CDR3 is CAITSGPDNEQFF. Here the CDR3 DNA reads TGTGCCATAACTAGCGGTCCGGACAATGAGCAGTTCTTC.

The genes are TRBV5-1 and TRBJ2-3; the D gene is possibly TRBD2 (6 bases). The germline V gene encodes CDR1 SGHRS and CDR2 YFSETQ. The CDR3 runs to 15 residues. V gave up 3 bases and J gave up 3 bases, with 14 bases separating them. CDR3 in DNA: TGCGCCAGCAGCTGGCGGGTTGCGGGGACAGATACGCAGTATTTT. It encodes CASSWRVAGTDTQYF. The whole variable domain, remainder taken from reference TRBV5-1 and TRBJ2-3, is KAGVTQTPRYLIKTRGQQVTLSCSPISGHRSVSWYQQTPGQGLQFLFEYFSETQRNKGNFPGRFSGRQFSNSRSEMNVSTLELGDSALYLCASSWRVAGTDTQYFGPGTRLTVL.

This clonotype was picked up a small number of times. The junction shows a germline mismatch at one end, possibly a read error. The V gene is TRBV12-3 or TRBV12-4, the J gene TRBJ2-1, with D possibly TRBD2 on 6 matching bases. The CDR3 runs 12 residues. The CDR3 reads CASDQRGGPTLF. The CDR3 DNA reads TGTGCCAGCGACCAGAGGGGAGGTCCTACCCTCTTC.

A few counts support this clonotype. The CDR3 sequence: CASSLKREGIEQFF. CDR3 nucleotides: TGTGCCAGCAGCTTAAAGCGGGAGGGCATTGAGCAGTTCTTC. This rearrangement joins TRBV7-8 to TRBJ2-1; 10 bases are shared with TRBD2. The CDR3 has 14 amino acids. Germline loops: CDR1 SGHVS, CDR2 FQNEAQ. V dropped 2 bases and J dropped 9; count of bases not matched to a gene: 4.

The chain links TRBV6-5 to TRBJ1-6; unclear D gene. V was shortened by 3 bases and J by 8 bases, with 5 bases between the two germline ends. The CDR3 spans 12 residues. Germline values: CDR1 MNHEY, CDR2 SVGAGI. CDR3 protein: CASSYPDSPLHF. DNA for the CDR3: TGTGCCAGCAGTTATCCCGATTCACCCCTCCACTTT.

The chain employs TRBV20-1 and TRBJ2-3; weak D call: TRBD2 (5 bases). CDR3 length: 13 residues. V lost 6 bases and J lost 0, with 10 bases in between. Germline V CDR1 and CDR2: DFQATT, SNEGSKA (reference sequence). The CDR3 protein is CSADTGSTDTQYF. The CDR3 DNA reads as TGCAGTGCCGACACGGGGAGCACAGATACGCAGTATTTT.

This clonotype has ten or more counts. This chain connects TRBV29-1 to TRBJ2-1; D tentatively fits TRBD1 or TRBD2 (5 bases each). The CDR3 is 17 amino acids. The V gene lost 6 bases and the J gene lost 2 bases, with 23 bases spanning the gap. The germline CDR1 and CDR2 sequences are SQVTM and ANQGSEA. The CDR3: CSVGRYSVGLPYNEQFF. CDR3 bases: TGCAGCGTGGGACGCTATAGTGTCGGGCTCCCCTACAATGAGCAGTTCTTC.

The V gene is TRBV28, the J gene TRBJ1-2; a weak D match, TRBD1 (5 bases). With 3 bases removed from V and 2 bases from J, the gap between germline ends came to 13 bases. The CDR3 has 15 amino acids. The V gene's germline CDR1 is MDHEN and CDR2 SYDVKM. In nucleotides, the CDR3 is TGTGCCAGCAGTTTCTCCGGACACCCCAACTATGGCTACACCTTC. It codes for CASSFSGHPNYGYTF.

At least ten counts were recorded for this clonotype. The V call is TRBV28, the J call TRBJ2-2; D gene ambiguous. Germline V gene data show CDR1 as MDHEN and CDR2 as SYDVKM. The CDR3 loop spans 15 amino acids. V was clipped by 6 bases and J by 2 bases, with 13 bases between them. CDR3 sequence reads: CASRSSASNTGELFF. The CDR3 coding sequence is TGTGCCAGCAGGTCCTCGGCGAGTAACACCGGGGAGCTGTTTTTT.